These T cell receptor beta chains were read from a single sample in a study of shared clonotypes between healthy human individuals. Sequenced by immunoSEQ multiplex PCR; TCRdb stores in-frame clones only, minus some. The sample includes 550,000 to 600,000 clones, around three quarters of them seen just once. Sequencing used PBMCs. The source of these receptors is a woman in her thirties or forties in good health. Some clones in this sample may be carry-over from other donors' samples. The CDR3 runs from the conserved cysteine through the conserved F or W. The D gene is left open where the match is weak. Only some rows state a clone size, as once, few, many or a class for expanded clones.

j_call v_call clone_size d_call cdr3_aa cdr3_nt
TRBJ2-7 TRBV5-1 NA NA CASTPGGAQQYF TGCGCCAGCACCCCGGGGGGCGCGCAGCAGTACTTC
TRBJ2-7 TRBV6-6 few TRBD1 CASSDGTGGSYEQYF TGTGCCAGCAGCGACGGGACAGGGGGCTCCTACGAGCAGTACTTC
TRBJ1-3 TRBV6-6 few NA CASSYKTGSSGNTIYF TGTGCCAGCAGTTACAAGACTGGGAGCTCTGGAAACACCATATATTTT
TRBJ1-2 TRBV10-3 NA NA CAIKEGFRYGYTF TGTGCCATCAAGGAAGGGTTTAGATATGGCTACACCTTC
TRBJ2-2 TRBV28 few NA CAAQDLTGELFF TGTGCCGCCCAGGACCTCACCGGGGAGCTGTTTTTT
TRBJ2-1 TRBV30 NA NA CAWSSGLTRSPYNEQFF TGTGCCTGGAGCTCGGGGCTGACAAGATCCCCCTACAATGAGCAGTTCTTC
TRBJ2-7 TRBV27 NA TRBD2 CASSLAGSGGVYEQYF TGTGCCAGCAGTTTAGCCGGTAGCGGGGGGGTCTACGAGCAGTACTTC
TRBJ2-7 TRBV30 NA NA CAFSDPGPMGYEQYF TGTGCCTTCTCTGATCCGGGACCCATGGGGTACGAGCAGTACTTC
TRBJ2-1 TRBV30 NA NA CAWSRDNSYNEQFF TGTGCCTGGAGCCGGGACAACTCCTACAATGAGCAGTTCTTC
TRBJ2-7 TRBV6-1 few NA CASSEKGYEQYF TGTGCCAGCAGTGAAAAGGGCTACGAGCAGTACTTC
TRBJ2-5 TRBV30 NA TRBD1 CAWSPTGGGETQYF TGTGCCTGGAGTCCGACAGGGGGAGGTGAGACCCAGTACTTC
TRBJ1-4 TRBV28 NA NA CASRPGTQNEKLFF TGTGCCAGCAGACCCGGGACACAGAATGAAAAACTGTTTTTT
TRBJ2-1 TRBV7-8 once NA CASSPRSIYNEQFF TGTGCCAGCAGCCCACGGTCTATTTACAATGAGCAGTTCTTC
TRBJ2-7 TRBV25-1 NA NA CARVGRNYEQYF TGTGCCAGAGTGGGCAGGAACTACGAGCAGTACTTC
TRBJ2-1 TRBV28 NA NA CASSLVAGPYNEQFF TGTGCCAGCAGTTTAGTTGCGGGACCATACAATGAGCAGTTCTTC
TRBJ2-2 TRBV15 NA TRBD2 CATSRGLAGGPNTGELFF TGTGCCACCAGCAGAGGACTAGCGGGAGGACCGAACACCGGGGAGCTGTTTTTT
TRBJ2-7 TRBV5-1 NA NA CASSLDRRSYEQYF TGCGCCAGCAGCTTGGATCGGCGCTCCTACGAGCAGTACTTC
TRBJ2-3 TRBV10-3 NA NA CAISDPRGTDTQYF TGTGCCATCAGTGACCCCAGGGGCACAGATACGCAGTATTTT
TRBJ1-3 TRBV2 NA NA CATVGASGNTIYF TGTGCCACCGTAGGGGCCTCTGGAAACACCATATATTTT
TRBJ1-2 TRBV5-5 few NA CASSLLGYGYTF TGTGCCAGCAGCTTGTTGGGCTATGGCTACACCTTC
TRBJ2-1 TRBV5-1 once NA CASSVDVNEQFF TGCGCCAGCAGCGTCGACGTCAATGAGCAGTTCTTC
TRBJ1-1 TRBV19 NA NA CASSILGAGGAEAFF TGTGCCAGTAGTATATTGGGGGCAGGCGGGGCTGAAGCTTTCTTT
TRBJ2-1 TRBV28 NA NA CASSSTGRSYNEQFF TGTGCCAGCAGTTCTACAGGGAGGTCCTACAATGAGCAGTTCTTC
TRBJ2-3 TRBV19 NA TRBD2 CASSIRTSGKWGTDTQYF TGTGCCAGTAGTATTCGGACTAGCGGGAAGTGGGGCACAGATACGCAGTATTTT
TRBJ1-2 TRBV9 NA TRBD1 CASSVDDRGRGYWYGYTF TGTGCCAGCAGCGTGGATGACAGGGGCCGCGGTTATTGGTATGGCTACACCTTC
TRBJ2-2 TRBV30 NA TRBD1 CAWGVTGIPGELFF TGTGCCTGGGGGGTGACAGGGATACCCGGGGAGCTGTTTTTT
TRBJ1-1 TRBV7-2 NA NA CASSSSRDTEAFF TGTGCCAGCAGCTCCTCGCGGGACACTGAAGCTTTCTTT
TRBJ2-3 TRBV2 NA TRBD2 CASRGLVWSTDTQYF TGTGCCAGCCGGGGACTAGTCTGGAGCACAGATACGCAGTATTTT
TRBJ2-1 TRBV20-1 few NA CSAKVVIEQFF TGCAGTGCTAAAGTGGTGATTGAGCAGTTCTTC